This T cell receptor beta chain was found in a study of cytomegalovirus exposure and HLA in healthy donors. CDR3 size: 13 residues. V was pared by 9 bases and J by 4 bases, with 7 bases of the junction left unmatched. Germline lookup yields CDR1 ENHRY and CDR2 SYGVKD. Study-level points and caveats: Excluded: some indistinguishable V segments such as TRBV6-2 and TRBV6-3. When analyzed later, a missense DCLRE1C variant was found to be linked to TCR beta V- and J-gene trimming.

Comment on this clone: As yet, its antigen is unknown.

PCR was performed using 60 Vbeta and 13 Jbeta primers. Only in-frame clones appear in the TCRdb table, and some are missing; sequencing was by immunoSEQ multiplex PCR. This sample has 150,000 to 200,000 clones, with 80% to 90% found just once. Sequenced sample: PBMCs. The rearrangement uses TRBV10-3 and TRBJ1-1, with 8 positions matching TRBD1. The receptor comes from a man in his forties or fifties in good health and CMV-seropositive. As DNA, the CDR3 is TGTGCCATTAGGACAGGGCTGGGCACTGAAGCTTTCTTT. It specifies CAIRTGLGTEAFF.